This T cell receptor (beta chain) was identified during a study of identical twins. Broader study findings: Fewer insertions were carried by abundant cord blood beta clonotypes, but none was seen in memory repertoires. Because invariant MAIT and iNKT cells could be present, zero-insertion analyses could be partly confounded.

Details on this clonotype: Its antigen remains unknown.

Template switching (which added a universal primer site) was used, and cDNA carried unique molecular identifiers. TCRdb reanalysed the 5' RACE reads using MiXCR and keeps one entry per CDR3 protein. The profile covers 250,000 to 350,000 distinct CDR3 sequences, with under 9.5% appearing a single time and 2.1% taken by the ten largest. Only healthy Caucasians were enrolled as donors. A further study also used this sample, focusing on yellow fever vaccine responses in identical twins.

Sequencing input: memory (CD45RO+) T cells sorted from blood. The TCR sequence derives from a woman between 18 and 29 years old in good health.

The CDR3 DNA reads as TGCAGTGCACTTACCGGGACGGGCTATGGCTACACCTTC. Amino acids: CSALTGTGYGYTF. The V gene is TRBV20-1, the J gene TRBJ1-2; weak D call: TRBD1 (5 bases). Trimming cost V 6 bases and J 4 bases, with 15 bases left between them. Per the germline V gene, CDR1 is DFQATT and CDR2 is SNEGSKA (reference sequence). This CDR3 has 13 residues.